This passage covers 6 T cell receptor beta chains from one sample sequenced in a study of blood T cell repertoires in COVID-19. Assay used: immunoSEQ multiplex PCR; TCRdb lists only in-frame clones, some missing. Of 150,000 or so clones listed, roughly nine tenths are singletons. The sample consisted of peripheral blood. These receptors came from a man between 18 and 35 years old with COVID-19, enrolled during active disease.

A few counts support this clone. The gene calls are TRBV5-5 and TRBJ1-2; 8 bases are a match to TRBD1. V lost 4 bases and J lost 2; bases outside the gene matches: 19. CDR3 length: 19 residues. Looked up from germline, CDR1 is SGHKS and CDR2 is YYEKEE (reference sequence). The CDR3: CASSLARTGNLKVNYGYTF. The CDR3 nucleotides read TGTGCCAGCAGCCTGGCGAGGACAGGGAATCTAAAAGTGAACTATGGCTACACCTTC.

This sequence joins TRBV7-2 and TRBJ2-3; no clear D. Trimming left V 7 bases short and J 0 bases short, with 17 bases between. CDR1 SGHTA and CDR2 FQGNSA come from the germline V gene. The CDR3 covers 16 residues. The CDR3 DNA is TGTGCCAGCAACATTCATCCCTTTTATAGCACAGATACGCAGTATTTT. This sequence encodes CASNIHPFYSTDTQYF.

The rearrangement links TRBV7-8 to TRBJ2-1; 11 bases align to TRBD2. The CDR3 runs 15 residues. The germline V gene has CDR1 SGHVS and CDR2 FQNEAQ. The V segment lost 5 bases and the J segment 6 bases; nucleotides outside the gene matches: 6. CDR3 loop: CASSPTSGSGNEQFF. Here the CDR3 DNA reads TGTGCCAGCAGCCCAACTAGCGGGAGTGGCAATGAGCAGTTCTTC.

This clone has just one count. The chain is built from TRBV6-2 or TRBV6-3 and TRBJ1-5, with 10 bases matching TRBD1. The CDR3 length is 16 residues. Per germline, CDR1 MNHEY and CDR2 SVGEGT. The V and J ends lost 5 bases and 6 bases, in that order; junction bases with no gene match: 10. The CDR3 coding sequence is TGTGCCAGCAGTCGATTGACAGGGGGCATTGGTCAGCCCCAGCATTTT. Its protein product is CASSRLTGGIGQPQHF.

This clone was observed once. The rearrangement joins TRBV6-5 to TRBJ1-1, with D possibly TRBD1 on 5 matching bases. Trimming stripped 6 bases from V and 11 bases from J, with 19 bases between. The CDR3 spans 13 residues. Germline CDR1 is MNHEY and CDR2 is SVGAGI. Here the CDR3 reads CASRRGTGGNAFF. The CDR3 coding sequence is TGTGCCAGCAGGAGAGGGACCGGAGGGAACGCTTTCTTT.

The chain links TRBV15 to TRBJ2-7; possibly TRBD2 for D (7 bases). In germline, CDR1 is LNHNV, CDR2 YYDKDF (reference sequence). The V and J ends lost 4 bases and 0 bases respectively, with 10 bases between them. This CDR3 is built from 14 residues. CDR3 region: CATSNGGPSYEQYF. CDR3 DNA sequence: TGTGCCACCAGCAACGGGGGGCCCTCCTACGAGCAGTACTTC.